Below are 4 T cell receptor beta chains sequenced from a single sample in a study of human thymus T cells. During corrective heart surgery, resections were taken, and the thymus tissue came from them. Data came from immunoSEQ multiplex PCR; TCRdb stores just in-frame clones and leaves some out. The data contain 86,000 or so clones, 90% to 98% of them singletons. Sequencing was carried out using thymus tissue. Every receptor here comes from a boy less than two years old with a congenital heart defect but otherwise immunologically healthy.

V usage is TRBV4-1 and J usage is TRBJ1-2; 10 bases map to TRBD1. Trimming removed 1 base from V and 2 bases from J; junction bases left unmatched: 13. CDR3 length: 19 amino acids. CDR1 and CDR2 (germline): MGHRA, YSYEKL. CDR3 nucleotides: TGCGCCAGCAGCCAAGTCCCCCCCTTTAGGACAGGGGGAAACTATGGCTACACCTTC. This encodes CASSQVPPFRTGGNYGYTF.

The chain links TRBV5-8 to TRBJ2-2; possibly TRBD1 or TRBD2 for D (6 bases each). The V end was cut by 5 bases, the J end by 4 bases, with 21 bases between. Germline V gene lookup returns CDR1 SGHTS and CDR2 YDEGEE. There are 17 residues in the CDR3. The CDR3 sequence: CASSSKRGERCTGELFF. The CDR3 coding sequence is TGTGCCAGCAGTTCTAAAAGGGGGGAGAGGTGCACCGGGGAGCTGTTTTTT.

The V and J genes are TRBV7-6 and TRBJ2-1, with 8 bases aligning to TRBD2. The CDR3 has 15 amino acids. Unmatched junction bases numbered 8, after V lost 2 bases and J lost 8 bases. The V gene's germline CDR1 is SGHVS and CDR2 FNYEAQ. CDR3 nucleotide sequence: TGTGCCAGCAGCTTACGCGGGGGGCCTCGAGATGAGCAGTTCTTC. Translation gives CASSLRGGPRDEQFF.

V is TRBV11-3 and J is TRBJ2-7, with 7 bases that match TRBD2. Germline CDR1 and CDR2: SGHNT and YENEEA. Trimming took 0 bases from V and 3 from J; bases not matched to a gene: 11. This CDR3 is built from 17 residues. The CDR3 DNA reads as TGTGCCAGCAGCTTAGATCTTACTCGGGAGGTTGTCTACGAGCAGTACTTC. Amino acids: CASSLDLTREVVYEQYF.